One and the same sample provided the 29 T cell receptor beta chains below, sequenced in a study of CD8+ T cells in alopecia areata. TCR sequencing used cDNA made by reverse transcription of extracted RNA. Assay: immunoSEQ multiplex PCR; the TCRdb copy retains only in-frame clones and omits some. The repertoire consists of under 85,000 clones, with roughly 44% occurring once and the leading ten covering 17%. Sequenced material: CD8+ T cells sorted from blood, taken at week 0. Every receptor here comes from a human donor with alopecia areata.

The rearrangement uses TRBV28 and TRBJ2-1; D call uncertain. Germline CDR1 and CDR2: MDHEN and SYDVKM. The CDR3 loop spans 13 amino acids. V gave up 11 bases and J gave up 4 bases, with 15 bases separating them. In nucleotides, the CDR3 is TGTGCCGCGGCCGTATCATCTTACAATGAGCAGTTCTTC. Its translation is CAAAVSSYNEQFF.

This clone has only a few counts. The genes are TRBV29-1 and TRBJ2-1; D not certain. The CDR3 spans 11 residues. CDR1 and CDR2 from the germline V gene are SQVTM and ANQGSEA. Trimming removed 5 bases from V and 6 bases from J, with 8 bases in between. The CDR3 is CSVTEFNEQFF. The CDR3 DNA reads TGCAGCGTTACAGAGTTCAATGAGCAGTTCTTC.

A few counts support this clone. The chain combines TRBV7-3 with TRBJ2-3, with a tentative D call TRBD2 (6 bases). V was trimmed by 1 base and J by 4 bases, leaving 12 bases between them. CDR3 length equals 15 residues. The germline CDR1 and CDR2 sequences are SGHTA and FQGTGA. The CDR3: CASSLIGGSADTQYF. The DNA for the CDR3 is TGTGCCAGCAGCTTAATTGGGGGGAGCGCAGATACGCAGTATTTT. The variable domain in full, with the rest retrieved from reference TRBV7-3 and TRBJ2-3, is GAGVSQTPSNKVTEKGKYVELRCDPISGHTALYWYRQSLGQGPEFLIYFQGTGAADDSGLPNDRFFAVRPEGSVSTLKIQRTERGDSAVYLCASSLIGGSADTQYFGPGTRLTVL.

V gene TRBV7-9 combines with J gene TRBJ1-2; 7 bases fit TRBD1. The CDR3 length is 13 residues. Per germline, CDR1 SEHNR and CDR2 FQNEAQ (reference sequence). Trimming cost V 3 bases and J 3 bases; bases outside gene matches: 1. The CDR3: CASSFTGDYGYTF. In DNA, the CDR3 is TGTGCCAGCAGCTTTACAGGGGACTATGGCTACACCTTC.

The CDR3 coding sequence is TGTGCCAGCAGGGGGCTAGGGGGAGTAGGAGAGACCCAGTACTTC. Its translation: CASRGLGGVGETQYF. The V gene is TRBV7-9, the J gene TRBJ2-5, with a tentative D call TRBD1 (6 bases). CDR3 length: 15 residues. The ends were cut back, 6 bases at V and 4 bases at J, with 18 bases in the middle. The germline V gene has CDR1 SEHNR and CDR2 FQNEAQ (reference sequence). Based on the CDR3 plus reference TRBV7-9 and TRBJ2-5, the full variable domain is DTGVSQNPRHKITKRGQNVTFRCDPISEHNRLYWYRQTLGQGPEFLTYFQNEAQLEKSRLLSDRFSAERPKGSFSTLEIQRTEQGDSAMYLCASRGLGGVGETQYFGPGTRLLVL.

This rearrangement joins TRBV29-1 to TRBJ1-5; D possibly corresponds to TRBD1 (5 bases). CDR1 SQVTM and CDR2 ANQGSEA come from the germline V gene. This CDR3 comprises 13 residues. Trimming pared 5 bases from V and 6 bases from J, leaving 14 bases between. The CDR3 protein is CSVRWDASQPQHF. The CDR3, as DNA: TGCAGCGTTCGGTGGGACGCGAGTCAGCCCCAGCATTTT.

The chain recombines TRBV27 with TRBJ2-7, with TRBD2 identical over 10 bases. Germline CDR1 is MNHEY and CDR2 is SMNVEV (reference sequence). The CDR3 runs to 16 residues. Trimming at V came to 2 bases and at J to 4 bases, leaving 8 bases not matched to a gene. The CDR3: CASSLRAPAGGYEQYF. DNA of the CDR3: TGTGCCAGCAGTTTAAGAGCGCCAGCGGGAGGGTACGAGCAGTACTTC.

This clone was counted a few times. The chain employs TRBV7-9 and TRBJ2-4, with no clear D. The CDR3 sequence is 15 residues long. Trimming removed 1 base from V and 7 bases from J, with 14 bases in between. CDR1 is SEHNR, CDR2 FQNEAQ, per germline (reference sequence). The CDR3 protein is CASSLDFFLGNIQYF. CDR3 in DNA: TGTGCCAGCAGCTTAGACTTTTTCCTGGGGAACATTCAGTACTTC. The variable domain in full, with the rest retrieved from reference TRBV7-9 and TRBJ2-4, is DTGVSQNPRHKITKRGQNVTFRCDPISEHNRLYWYRQTLGQGPEFLTYFQNEAQLEKSRLLSDRFSAERPKGSFSTLEIQRTEQGDSAMYLCASSLDFFLGNIQYFGAGTRLSVL.

The V call is TRBV5-1, the J call TRBJ2-7; the match to TRBD1 covers 7 bases. The CDR3 runs 14 residues. Germline values: CDR1 SGHRS, CDR2 YFSETQ. V was pared by 4 bases and J by 2 bases, with 6 bases of the junction left unmatched. The CDR3 sequence is CASSPRGSPYEQYF. In nucleotides, the CDR3 is TGCGCCAGCAGCCCCAGGGGGTCCCCCTACGAGCAGTACTTC. Drawing the rest from reference TRBV5-1 and TRBJ2-7, the complete variable domain is KAGVTQTPRYLIKTRGQQVTLSCSPISGHRSVSWYQQTPGQGLQFLFEYFSETQRNKGNFPGRFSGRQFSNSRSEMNVSTLELGDSALYLCASSPRGSPYEQYFGPGTRLTVT.

This rearrangement joins TRBV6-5 to TRBJ2-7; D is perhaps TRBD1 (5 bases). The germline V and J ends were trimmed by 6 bases and 3 bases, with 12 bases remaining between them. The CDR3 spans 13 residues. Germline V gene data show CDR1 as MNHEY and CDR2 as SVGAGI. CDR3 in amino acids: CASSPRRVYEQYF. Written as DNA, the CDR3 is TGTGCCAGCAGCCCCCGCAGGGTCTACGAGCAGTACTTC.

In its sample, this clone was seen a few times. This chain links TRBV19 with TRBJ2-5; 8 nucleotides agree with TRBD1. Looked up from germline, CDR1 is LNHDA and CDR2 is SQIVND (reference sequence). The V segment lost 5 bases and the J segment 4 bases; nucleotides outside the gene matches: 9. This CDR3 has 15 amino acids. For the CDR3, the DNA is TGTGCCAGTAGTCAGGGGGCGAGGTTGCGAGAGACCCAGTACTTC. Protein product: CASSQGARLRETQYF.

The rearrangement uses TRBV7-2 and TRBJ1-1; no clear D. V was pared by 1 base and J by 4 bases, with 7 bases between. Germline loops: CDR1 SGHTA, CDR2 FQGNSA. This CDR3 has 13 amino acids. CDR3 nucleotide sequence: TGTGCCAGCAGCTTAGACACGTCCACTGAAGCTTTCTTT. Residues: CASSLDTSTEAFF.

This clone was counted a single time. The gene calls are TRBV19 and TRBJ2-7, with no clear D. Germline V CDR1 and CDR2: LNHDA, SQIVND (reference sequence). CDR3 length: 13 residues. V lost 4 bases to trimming and J lost 6 bases, with 13 bases between them. The CDR3 nucleotides read TGTGCCAGTAGTACTGGACCCCTCGGCGAGCAGTACTTC. It encodes CASSTGPLGEQYF.

V is TRBV7-9 and J is TRBJ1-2; D may be TRBD1 (5 bases). CDR1 SEHNR and CDR2 FQNEAQ come from the germline V gene (reference sequence). The CDR3 covers 14 residues. V lost 3 bases to trimming and J lost 0 bases, with 8 bases between them. CDR3 protein: CASSFPTANYGYTF. The CDR3 nucleotides are TGTGCCAGCAGCTTCCCGACAGCTAACTATGGCTACACCTTC.

This clone has just one count. Within the sample, other DNA sequences also encode this same CDR3. V usage is TRBV9 and J usage is TRBJ2-3, with D possibly matching TRBD2 (6 bases). This CDR3 comprises 15 residues. With 0 bases removed from V and 0 bases from J, the gap between germline ends came to 8 bases. The V gene's germline CDR1 is SGDLS and CDR2 YYNGEE. The CDR3 DNA reads as TGTGCCAGCAGCGTAGCGGGGACTAGCACAGATACGCAGTATTTT. Protein product: CASSVAGTSTDTQYF.

The V and J genes are TRBV9 and TRBJ1-2; D is ambiguous. The CDR3 spans 13 residues. Germline V gene data show CDR1 as SGDLS and CDR2 as YYNGEE. The ends were cut back, 6 bases at V and 5 bases at J, with 14 bases in the middle. The CDR3 here is CASNTEDGYGYTF. The CDR3 DNA follows: TGTGCCAGCAACACAGAGGACGGTTATGGCTACACCTTC.

The chain uses TRBV9 and TRBJ2-5; D is unresolved. The V gene lost 2 bases and the J gene lost 5 bases, with 13 bases spanning the gap. Germline-derived CDR1 and CDR2 are SGDLS and YYNGEE. The CDR3 has 14 amino acids. CDR3 bases: TGTGCCAGCAGCGTGTCCCAGAGATTTGAGACCCAGTACTTC. Amino acids: CASSVSQRFETQYF. The full variable domain, its missing parts supplied by reference TRBV9 and TRBJ2-5, is DSGVTQTPKHLITATGQRVTLRCSPRSGDLSVYWYQQSLDQGLQFLIQYYNGEERAKGNILERFSAQQFPDLHSELNLSSLELGDSALYFCASSVSQRFETQYFGPGTRLLVL.

The chain uses TRBV7-2 and TRBJ2-3; the match to TRBD1 covers 9 bases. The V gene's germline CDR1 is SGHTA and CDR2 FQGNSA. The CDR3 spans 17 residues. J gave up 2 bases and V 1 base, and 7 bases lay outside the gene matches. For the CDR3, the DNA is TGTGCCAGCAGCTTAGAAGTAGGGGACAGGGACACAGATACGCAGTATTTT. Amino acid sequence: CASSLEVGDRDTDTQYF.

This clone came up once. This rearrangement joins TRBV29-1 to TRBJ2-7, with 10 positions matching TRBD2. CDR1 is SQVTM, CDR2 ANQGSEA, per germline. This CDR3 spans 14 amino acids. With 4 bases clipped from V and 5 bases from J, the junction kept 8 bases outside the gene matches. CDR3 nucleotides: TGCAGCGTTGTAGGGCTAGCGGGAGAGCACGAGCAGTACTTC. This gives the protein CSVVGLAGEHEQYF.

The chain joins TRBV15 to TRBJ2-1; D might be TRBD1 (6 bases). CDR1 and CDR2 from the germline V gene are LNHNV and YYDKDF (reference sequence). This CDR3 comprises 16 residues. V lost 2 bases and J lost 6, with 17 bases in between. The CDR3: CATSRRPGQLGNEQFF. Here the CDR3 DNA reads TGTGCCACCAGCAGACGACCTGGACAGCTTGGCAATGAGCAGTTCTTC.

Worth noting for this clone: A read error may produce the germline difference seen at one junction end. The J gene is TRBJ2-7, the V gene TRBV29-1; 7 positions match TRBD2. The CDR3 has 12 amino acids. Per the germline V gene, CDR1 is SQVTM and CDR2 is ANQGSEA. The CDR3 sequence: CSVTLGTTHFAF. DNA of the CDR3: TGCAGCGTCACATTGGGGACTACCCATTTTGCCTTC.

This clone has only a few counts. The chain links TRBV29-1 to TRBJ2-7; possible D gene TRBD2, 6 bases. The CDR3 is made up of 12 amino acids. Germline V CDR1 and CDR2: SQVTM, ANQGSEA. V was pared by 4 bases and J by 2 bases, with 9 bases between. The CDR3 DNA reads as TGCAGCGTTGGGGGGGATACCTACGAGCAGTACTTC. Amino acids: CSVGGDTYEQYF.

This chain connects TRBV6-5 to TRBJ2-7, with unresolved D. Trimming took 7 bases from V and 0 from J, leaving 10 bases between them. This CDR3 has 13 residues. Germline CDR1 and CDR2: MNHEY and SVGAGI. CDR3 DNA: TGTGCCAGCACCATCGGCCACTCCTACGAGCAGTACTTC. This translates into CASTIGHSYEQYF.

V gene TRBV19 combines with J gene TRBJ2-1; no definite D call. Germline-derived CDR1 and CDR2 are LNHDA and SQIVND (reference sequence). The V and J ends lost 4 bases and 1 base respectively, with 11 bases between them. This CDR3 is built from 15 residues. This CDR3 is CASSTPPTSYNEQFF. CDR3 bases: TGTGCCAGTAGTACTCCCCCAACTTCCTACAATGAGCAGTTCTTC.

The gene calls are TRBV6-1 and TRBJ2-5; perhaps D is TRBD1 or TRBD2 (6 bases each). This CDR3 is 15 amino acids long. Trimming took 5 bases from V and 3 from J, leaving 16 bases between them. In germline, CDR1 is MNHNS, CDR2 SASEGT. The CDR3 loop is CASSNTGTREETQYF. The CDR3 bases are TGTGCCAGCAGTAACACAGGGACTCGCGAAGAGACCCAGTACTTC.

This chain joins TRBV9 and TRBJ2-1; D is unclear. Germline values: CDR1 SGDLS, CDR2 YYNGEE. This CDR3 is built from 12 residues. Trimming pared 4 bases from V and 8 bases from J, leaving 10 bases between. The CDR3 reads CASSQGTDEQFF. The DNA for the CDR3 is TGTGCCAGCAGCCAAGGCACGGATGAGCAGTTCTTC.

This clone was found a few times. The chain uses TRBV19 and TRBJ1-5; D is unresolved. This CDR3 region has 15 residues. V was clipped by 7 bases and J by 5 bases, with 18 bases between them. Germline CDR1 reads LNHDA; CDR2 reads SQIVND (reference sequence). The CDR3 bases are TGTGCCAGTACCCCAGGAGGCGGCGGTCATCAGCCCCAGCATTTT. Residues: CASTPGGGGHQPQHF.

The chain carries TRBV15 and TRBJ2-1; D is uncertain. CDR1 LNHNV and CDR2 YYDKDF come from the germline V gene (reference sequence). This CDR3 is built from 14 residues. V dropped 5 bases and J dropped 5 bases, with 13 bases sitting between them. The DNA for the CDR3 is TGTGCCACCAGCGGGAACTACGCCGACAATGAGCAGTTCTTC. It is translated as CATSGNYADNEQFF.

The chain employs TRBV7-8 and TRBJ2-2; possible D gene TRBD1, 5 bases. With 2 bases removed from V and 3 bases from J, the gap between germline ends came to 10 bases. The CDR3 runs 15 residues. Germline V lookup: CDR1 SGHVS, CDR2 FQNEAQ. The CDR3 spells CASSLTTGDTGELFF. In nucleotides, the CDR3 is TGTGCCAGCAGCTTAACTACAGGAGACACCGGGGAGCTGTTTTTT. Drawing the rest from reference TRBV7-8 and TRBJ2-2, the complete variable domain is GAGVSQSPRYKVAKRGQDVALRCDPISGHVSLFWYQQALGQGPEFLTYFQNEAQLDKSGLPSDRFFAERPEGSVSTLKIQRTQQEDSAVYLCASSLTTGDTGELFFGEGSRLTVL.